A single sample is the source of the 14 T cell receptor beta chains below, sequenced in a study of T cell responses to AZD1222 COVID-19 vaccine. Profiled with immunoSEQ multiplex PCR; TCRdb holds only in-frame clones, not every one. The repertoire holds approximately 220,000 clones, with under 95% as singletons. This sample comprised peripheral blood, obtained on day 0 of MenACWY control vaccination. These receptor sequences come from an adult in good health.

The chain's CDR3 is CASGPGGQQPQHF. CDR3 nucleotide sequence: TGTGCTAGTGGCCCCGGGGGGCAGCAGCCCCAGCATTTT. The chain is built from TRBV12-5 and TRBJ1-5; a possible D gene is TRBD1 (6 bases). From germline, CDR1 is LGHNT and CDR2 FRNRAP. V gave up 6 bases and J gave up 7 bases, with 13 bases separating them. This CDR3 spans 13 amino acids.

The CDR3 nucleotides read TGTGCCAGCAGTTACTCGCTCAGGGGCAATCAGCCCCAGCATTTT. Its translation: CASSYSLRGNQPQHF. The chain recombines TRBV6-5 with TRBJ1-5, with D maybe TRBD1 (5 bases). The CDR3 loop spans 15 amino acids. The germline V gene encodes CDR1 MNHEY and CDR2 SVGAGI. Trimming took off 0 bases at V and 2 bases at J, with 8 bases between the two ends.

The DNA for the CDR3 is TGTGCCAGCAGCTCCCCGGGGGCTAACTATGGCTACACCTTC. This gives the protein CASSSPGANYGYTF. The chain recombines TRBV7-9 with TRBJ1-2; possible D gene TRBD1, 5 bases. In germline, CDR1 is SEHNR, CDR2 FQNEAQ (reference sequence). This CDR3 is built from 14 residues. V was clipped by 4 bases and J by 0 bases, with 9 bases between them.

In nucleotides, the CDR3 is TGTGCCAGCAGCTCTGGACTAGCGGGGGCCTCGGATACGCAGTATTTT. Translating it yields CASSSGLAGASDTQYF. The genes are TRBV5-4 and TRBJ2-3; TRBD2 agrees at 13 bases. This CDR3 contains 16 residues. V was pared by 3 bases and J by 6 bases, with 7 bases of the junction left unmatched. Germline V gene sequence: CDR1 SGHNT, CDR2 YYREEE (reference sequence).

The chain links TRBV6-6 to TRBJ1-5; 7 bases fit TRBD1. Germline assignment: CDR1 MNHNY and CDR2 SVGAGI (reference sequence). The CDR3 runs to 14 residues. J was trimmed by 1 base and V by 5 bases; bases with no gene match: 2. CDR3 nucleotides: TGTGCCAGCAGTAAGGGACAGAGCAATCAGCCCCAGCATTTT. Translating it yields CASSKGQSNQPQHF.

The rearrangement uses TRBV7-9 and TRBJ1-4; 7 nucleotides align to TRBD1. The CDR3 length is 16 residues. V dropped 4 bases and J dropped 0; count of bases not matched to a gene: 5. Germline lookup yields CDR1 SEHNR and CDR2 FQNEAQ (reference sequence). CDR3 loop: CASSSRQGPTNEKLFF. DNA for the CDR3: TGTGCCAGCAGCTCCCGACAGGGCCCAACTAATGAAAAACTGTTTTTT.

The chain recombines TRBV7-9 with TRBJ1-1; tentative D call: TRBD1 (6 bases). From germline, CDR1 is SEHNR and CDR2 FQNEAQ (reference sequence). The CDR3 is made up of 17 amino acids. V dropped 0 bases and J dropped 1 base, with 15 bases sitting between them. CDR3 DNA sequence: TGTGCCAGCAGCTTAGCGCTAGGGGGGAGCAAGAACACTGAAGCTTTCTTT. Translation: CASSLALGGSKNTEAFF.

J is TRBJ1-1 and V is TRBV6-2 or TRBV6-3, with 7 positions matching TRBD1. CDR1 is MNHEY, CDR2 SVGEGT, per germline. V dropped 1 base and J dropped 0; count of bases not matched to a gene: 11. This CDR3 spans 18 amino acids. The CDR3 nucleotides read TGTGCCAGCAGTTACTATTCCAGGGACAGAGTATTGAACACTGAAGCTTTCTTT. It is translated as CASSYYSRDRVLNTEAFF.

This sequence joins TRBV3-1 (or the pseudogene TRBV3-2) and TRBJ1-1, with D tentatively TRBD1 (6 bases). The CDR3 covers 16 residues. Trimming took off 0 bases at V and 4 bases at J, with 15 bases between the two ends. Germline CDR1 LGHDT, CDR2 YNNKEL (reference sequence). This chain's CDR3 is CASSQDGGPRGTEAFF. CDR3 sequence (DNA): TGTGCCAGCAGCCAAGATGGGGGGCCGCGGGGCACTGAAGCTTTCTTT.

The rearrangement joins TRBV6-5 to TRBJ1-2; D may be TRBD1 (5 bases). Germline-derived CDR1 and CDR2 are MNHEY and SVGAGI. The CDR3 covers 12 residues. V was shortened by 2 bases and J by 7 bases, with 8 bases between the two germline ends. CDR3 sequence: CASSYQGFGYTF. DNA of the CDR3: TGTGCCAGCAGTTACCAGGGTTTTGGCTACACCTTC.

The chain carries TRBV19 and TRBJ1-1, with a possible D match to TRBD1 (5 bases). Germline V gene lookup returns CDR1 LNHDA and CDR2 SQIVND (reference sequence). Trimming removed 3 bases from V and 11 bases from J, with 10 bases in between. The CDR3 has 11 residues. CDR3 residues: CASSMGDAAFF. The DNA for the CDR3 is TGTGCCAGTAGTATGGGGGATGCGGCTTTCTTT.

The chain uses TRBV30 and TRBJ1-5; perhaps TRBD1 as D (6 bases). The V and J ends lost 5 bases and 2 bases respectively, with 13 bases between them. CDR1 GTSNPN and CDR2 SVGIG come from the germline V gene (reference sequence). This CDR3 is built from 14 residues. The CDR3 spells CAWSRGFGNQPQHF. In nucleotides, the CDR3 is TGTGCCTGGTCCAGGGGTTTTGGCAATCAGCCCCAGCATTTT.

The V and J genes are TRBV3-1 (or the pseudogene TRBV3-2) and TRBJ1-2, with TRBD1 as a possible D gene (5 bases). The germline gives CDR1 LGHDT, CDR2 YNNKEL (reference sequence). V gave up 1 base and J gave up 1 base, with 10 bases separating them. The CDR3 length is 15 residues. CDR3 in amino acids: CASSQALQVNYGYTF. The CDR3 DNA sequence: TGTGCCAGCAGCCAAGCCCTACAGGTTAACTATGGCTACACCTTC.

The CDR3 sequence: CASSEGVGAEAFF. CDR3 nucleotide sequence: TGTGCCAGCAGCGAGGGGGTGGGGGCTGAAGCTTTCTTT. V and J are TRBV6-6 and TRBJ1-1, with D maybe TRBD1 (6 bases). CDR3 length: 13 residues. Trimming took off 6 bases at V and 6 bases at J, with 14 bases between the two ends. The germline V gene encodes CDR1 MNHNY and CDR2 SVGAGI (reference sequence).